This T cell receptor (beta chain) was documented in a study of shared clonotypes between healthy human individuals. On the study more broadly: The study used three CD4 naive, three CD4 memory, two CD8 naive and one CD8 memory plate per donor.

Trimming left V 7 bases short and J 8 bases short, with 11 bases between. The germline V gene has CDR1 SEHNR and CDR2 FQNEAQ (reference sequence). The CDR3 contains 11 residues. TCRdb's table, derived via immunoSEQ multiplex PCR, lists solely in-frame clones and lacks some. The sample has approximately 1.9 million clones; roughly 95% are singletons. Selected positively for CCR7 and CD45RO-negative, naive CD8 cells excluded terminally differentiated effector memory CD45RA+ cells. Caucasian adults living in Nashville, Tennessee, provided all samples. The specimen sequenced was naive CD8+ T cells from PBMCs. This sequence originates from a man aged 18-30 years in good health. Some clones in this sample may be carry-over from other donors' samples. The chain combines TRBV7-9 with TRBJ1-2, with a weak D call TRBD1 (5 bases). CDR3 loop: CASTIGAGYTF. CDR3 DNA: TGTGCCAGCACCATAGGGGCGGGCTACACCTTC.